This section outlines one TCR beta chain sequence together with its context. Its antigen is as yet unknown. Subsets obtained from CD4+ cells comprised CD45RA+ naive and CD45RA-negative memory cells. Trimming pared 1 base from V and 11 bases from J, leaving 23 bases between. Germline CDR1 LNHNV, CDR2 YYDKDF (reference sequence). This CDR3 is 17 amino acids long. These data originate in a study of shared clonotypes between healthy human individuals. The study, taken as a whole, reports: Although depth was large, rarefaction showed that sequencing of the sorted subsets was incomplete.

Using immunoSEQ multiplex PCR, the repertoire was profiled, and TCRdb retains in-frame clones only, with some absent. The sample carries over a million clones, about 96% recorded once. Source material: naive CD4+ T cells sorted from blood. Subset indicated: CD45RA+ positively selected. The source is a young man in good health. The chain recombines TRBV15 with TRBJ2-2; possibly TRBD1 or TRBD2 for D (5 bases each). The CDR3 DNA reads TGTGCCACCAGCAGAGGACGAGGTCGAGGGGTTTCGGGCGAGCTGTTTTTT. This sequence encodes CATSRGRGRGVSGELFF.